These 27 T cell receptor beta chains were sequenced from one sample in a study of cytomegalovirus exposure and HLA in healthy donors. Clones were read by immunoSEQ multiplex PCR, and TCRdb kept only the in-frame ones, dropping some. This repertoire shows over 110,000 clones, 70% to 90% found once; its top ten account for roughly 9.4%. Sequenced: PBMCs. The receptors come from a man younger than 30 in good health and CMV-seropositive.

V is TRBV7-3 and J is TRBJ2-7, with 9 nucleotides matching TRBD2. Germline-derived CDR1 and CDR2 are SGHTA and FQGTGA. The junction had 3 bases not matched to a gene; V was cut back by 3 bases and J by 0 bases. The CDR3 is 15 amino acids. The CDR3 DNA follows: TGTGCCAGCAGCTTTAGCGGGGGACACTCCTACGAGCAGTACTTC. Its translation is CASSFSGGHSYEQYF.

The gene calls are TRBV6-5 and TRBJ1-5; D ambiguous. Trimming stripped 0 bases from V and 6 bases from J, with 6 bases between. The CDR3 contains 13 residues. CDR1 and CDR2 (germline): MNHEY, SVGAGI. The CDR3, as DNA: TGTGCCAGCAGTTACTCGGCCGTTCAGCCCCAGCATTTT. It codes for CASSYSAVQPQHF.

The V and J genes are TRBV11-3 and TRBJ2-6, with D possibly TRBD1 on 5 matching bases. The CDR3 runs 14 residues. Germline CDR1 reads SGHNT; CDR2 reads YENEEA. Trimming shortened V by 4 bases and J by 2 bases, and 6 bases separated the two germline ends. CDR3 sequence reads: CASSWGPGANVLTF. The CDR3 DNA follows: TGTGCCAGCAGCTGGGGCCCTGGGGCCAACGTCCTGACTTTC. The variable domain in full, with the rest retrieved from reference TRBV11-3 and TRBJ2-6, is EAGVVQSPRYKIIEKKQPVAFWCNPISGHNTLYWYLQNLGQGPELLIRYENEEAVDDSQLPKDRFSAERLKGVDSTLKIQPAELGDSAVYLCASSWGPGANVLTFGAGSRLTVL.

V is TRBV9 and J is TRBJ2-7, with TRBD1 identical over 8 bases. Germline loops: CDR1 SGDLS, CDR2 YYNGEE. The CDR3 is 16 residues long. The ends lost 0 bases at V and 1 base at J; junction bases unmatched: 6. The CDR3 loop reads CASSVGGQGASYEQYF. CDR3 coding DNA: TGTGCCAGCAGCGTAGGAGGGCAGGGGGCTTCCTACGAGCAGTACTTC. The whole variable domain, filled in from reference TRBV9 and TRBJ2-7, reads DSGVTQTPKHLITATGQRVTLRCSPRSGDLSVYWYQQSLDQGLQFLIQYYNGEERAKGNILERFSAQQFPDLHSELNLSSLELGDSALYFCASSVGGQGASYEQYFGPGTRLTVT.

The rearrangement uses TRBV7-8 and TRBJ1-1; 7 nucleotides agree with TRBD1. The CDR3 is made up of 14 amino acids. The trim removed 5 bases at V and 8 bases at J, leaving 11 bases unmatched. Germline CDR1 is SGHVS and CDR2 is FQNEAQ. The CDR3: CASSLGQLGREAFF. The CDR3 DNA sequence: TGTGCCAGCAGCCTGGGACAGTTAGGCCGCGAAGCTTTCTTT.

V is TRBV27 and J is TRBJ2-1; weak D call: TRBD1 (6 bases). The CDR3 is 13 residues long. The V end lost 3 bases, the J end lost 6 bases, and 9 bases lay between the germline ends. The germline V gene has CDR1 MNHEY and CDR2 SMNVEV (reference sequence). The CDR3 DNA follows: TGTGCCAGCAGTTTTCAGGGGCGCAATGAGCAGTTCTTC. This translates into CASSFQGRNEQFF.

The chain links TRBV27 to TRBJ2-7; possible D gene TRBD2, 6 bases. Looked up from germline, CDR1 is MNHEY and CDR2 is SMNVEV (reference sequence). V lost 2 bases and J lost 0, with 23 bases in between. The CDR3 sequence is 19 residues long. Written as DNA, the CDR3 is TGTGCCAGCAGTTTACGTGGGCTATCCGGGAGCAAGAGCTCCTACGAGCAGTACTTC. Residues: CASSLRGLSGSKSSYEQYF.

This clone was found once. The chain couples TRBV11-3 to TRBJ2-7; 9 nucleotides align to TRBD1. This CDR3 has 14 amino acids. The V and J ends lost 5 bases and 3 bases, in that order; junction bases with no gene match: 5. Looked up from germline, CDR1 is SGHNT and CDR2 is YENEEA. CDR3 nucleotide sequence: TGTGCCAGCAGCCAAAGGGACAGGGACTACGAGCAGTACTTC. Translating it yields CASSQRDRDYEQYF.

The chain couples TRBV19 to TRBJ2-2, with unresolved D. The CDR3 is 14 residues long. The V gene's germline CDR1 is LNHDA and CDR2 SQIVND (reference sequence). Deletions cut 4 bases from V and 2 bases from J, with 8 bases between. The CDR3 protein is CASSTNSNTGELFF. The DNA of the CDR3 is TGTGCCAGTAGTACCAACAGCAACACCGGGGAGCTGTTTTTT.

The V call is TRBV27, the J call TRBJ1-5; 8 nucleotides align to TRBD1. V was clipped by 7 bases and J by 2 bases; unmatched bases: 7. The V gene's germline CDR1 is MNHEY and CDR2 SMNVEV (reference sequence). CDR3 length: 15 amino acids. The CDR3 is CASIPTGEGNQPQHF. CDR3 bases: TGTGCCAGCATTCCGACAGGGGAAGGCAATCAGCCCCAGCATTTT.

The chain joins TRBV28 to TRBJ1-2; 11 bases are a match to TRBD1. Germline CDR1 reads MDHEN; CDR2 reads SYDVKM. V gave up 4 bases and J gave up 5 bases; unmatched junction bases: 6. The CDR3 totals 15 residues. The DNA for the CDR3 is TGTGCCAGCAGTTCTCAAGGACAGGGGGCGTATGGCTACACCTTC. The encoded protein is CASSSQGQGAYGYTF.

This clone was seen only once. This chain uses TRBV27 with TRBJ2-7, with 7 bases lining up with TRBD1. Germline V CDR1 and CDR2: MNHEY, SMNVEV (reference sequence). Germline trimming cut 0 bases from V and 3 bases from J; bases unmatched to any gene: 8. CDR3 length: 16 residues. CDR3 sequence reads: CASSLSGQILYYEQYF. The CDR3 nucleotides read TGTGCCAGCAGTTTATCGGGACAGATCCTCTACTACGAGCAGTACTTC.

The chain employs TRBV6-5 and TRBJ2-3, with D hard to call. Germline loops: CDR1 MNHEY, CDR2 SVGAGI. The CDR3 is made up of 12 amino acids. The V end was cut by 0 bases, the J end by 5 bases, with 3 bases between. CDR3 nucleotide sequence: TGTGCCAGCAGTTACTCGCGAGATACGCAGTATTTT. Translating gives CASSYSRDTQYF.

The chain uses TRBV27 and TRBJ1-5; weak D call: TRBD1 (5 bases). CDR1 and CDR2 (germline): MNHEY, SMNVEV (reference sequence). This CDR3 contains 18 residues. Trimming left V 4 bases short and J 2 bases short, with 21 bases between. CDR3 amino acids: CASSYRGTASSGNQPQHF. The CDR3 DNA reads TGTGCCAGCAGTTACCGGGGGACCGCCTCGAGTGGCAATCAGCCCCAGCATTTT.

The chain recombines TRBV9 with TRBJ2-1, with TRBD2 matching 10 bases. Germline V lookup: CDR1 SGDLS, CDR2 YYNGEE. Unmatched junction bases numbered 5, after V lost 0 bases and J lost 8 bases. The CDR3 covers 15 residues. DNA of the CDR3: TGTGCCAGCAGCGTAGTGCTAGCGGGAGTGGATGAGCAGTTCTTC. The encoded protein is CASSVVLAGVDEQFF. The entire variable domain, with the rest obtained from reference TRBV9 and TRBJ2-1, is as follows: DSGVTQTPKHLITATGQRVTLRCSPRSGDLSVYWYQQSLDQGLQFLIQYYNGEERAKGNILERFSAQQFPDLHSELNLSSLELGDSALYFCASSVVLAGVDEQFFGPGTRLTVL.

This chain uses TRBV19 with TRBJ1-1; 10 bases map to TRBD1. The CDR3 runs to 14 residues. The ends lost 8 bases at V and 4 bases at J; junction bases unmatched: 7. Germline V gene lookup returns CDR1 LNHDA and CDR2 SQIVND (reference sequence). The CDR3, as DNA: TGTGCCAGTGTGGTGGGACAGGGGCTCACTGAAGCTTTCTTT. This translates into CASVVGQGLTEAFF.

The chain links TRBV5-4 to TRBJ2-3; no clear D. The CDR3 is made up of 15 amino acids. V was shortened by 2 bases and J by 0 bases, with 10 bases between the two germline ends. CDR1 is SGHNT and CDR2 is YYREEE in the germline V gene (reference sequence). Here the CDR3 DNA reads TGTGCCAGCAGCTTCGGGTCAGCTAGCACAGATACGCAGTATTTT. Its translation: CASSFGSASTDTQYF.

The gene calls are TRBV2 and TRBJ2-5; 7 nucleotides align to TRBD1. With the DNA end fitting TRBJ2-7 better, the J assignment may be wrong. CDR3 length: 12 residues. The germline V gene has CDR1 SNHLY and CDR2 FYNNEI. The CDR3 coding sequence is TGTGCCAGCAGTGAACAGGGGGTCGAGCAGTACTTC. Translated, it gives CASSEQGVEQYF.

The chain joins TRBV7-2 to TRBJ2-6; the D gene is possibly TRBD1 (6 bases). The V gene's germline CDR1 is SGHTA and CDR2 FQGNSA. There are 16 residues in the CDR3. V gave up 3 bases and J gave up 1 base, with 10 bases separating them. Here the CDR3 reads CASSLVGQSGANVLTF. CDR3 nucleotide sequence: TGTGCCAGCAGCTTGGTAGGACAGTCTGGGGCCAACGTCCTGACTTTC.

The gene calls are TRBV25-1 and TRBJ1-1; D unclear. The V and J ends lost 6 bases and 8 bases respectively, with 10 bases between them. The germline gives CDR1 MGHDK, CDR2 SYGVNS. This CDR3 has 11 amino acids. CDR3 residues: CASRSREEAFF. In DNA, the CDR3 is TGTGCCAGCAGGTCTAGAGAAGAAGCTTTCTTT.

This chain joins TRBV5-1 and TRBJ2-3, with 7 bases matching TRBD1. The CDR3 spans 16 residues. Germline CDR1 SGHRS, CDR2 YFSETQ. Germline trimming cut 6 bases from V and 0 bases from J; bases unmatched to any gene: 10. CDR3: CASTLGGLTSTDTQYF. Written as DNA, the CDR3 is TGCGCCAGCACCCTAGGGGGCCTGACTAGCACAGATACGCAGTATTTT.

As for this clone: Within the sample, other DNA sequences also encode this same CDR3. The V call is TRBV7-2, the J call TRBJ2-7, with 8 bases matching TRBD1. The CDR3 is 14 residues long. CDR1 is SGHTA, CDR2 FQGNSA, per germline. V was pared by 1 base and J by 4 bases, with 3 bases of the junction left unmatched. CDR3 residues: CASSLGTGSYEQYF. CDR3 nucleotide sequence: TGTGCCAGCAGCTTAGGGACAGGGAGTTACGAGCAGTACTTC.

The gene calls are TRBV5-4 and TRBJ2-7, with a tentative D call TRBD2 (5 bases). The ends were cut back, 4 bases at V and 4 bases at J, with 15 bases in the middle. The germline gives CDR1 SGHNT, CDR2 YYREEE (reference sequence). The CDR3 length is 14 residues. CDR3 amino acids: CASSRPELEYEQYF. CDR3 coding DNA: TGTGCCAGCAGCCGGCCGGAACTAGAGTACGAGCAGTACTTC.

In nucleotides, the CDR3 is TGTGCCTGGAGTGCTGAACAGGGGGCAAGCACAGATACGCAGTATTTT. Translation: CAWSAEQGASTDTQYF. The chain couples TRBV30 to TRBJ2-3; 9 bases map to TRBD1. Trimming took 1 base from V and 0 from J; bases not matched to a gene: 5. There are 16 residues in the CDR3. In germline, CDR1 is GTSNPN, CDR2 SVGIG (reference sequence).

The chain has TRBV15 and TRBJ1-5; tentative D call: TRBD1 (5 bases). This CDR3 spans 15 amino acids. Trimming shortened V by 3 bases and J by 6 bases, and 15 bases separated the two germline ends. The germline V gene encodes CDR1 LNHNV and CDR2 YYDKDF (reference sequence). DNA of the CDR3: TGTGCCACCAGCAGCGGGGGACGGGTCGGTCAGCCCCAGCATTTT. This translates into CATSSGGRVGQPQHF. The full variable domain, rest sourced from reference TRBV15 and TRBJ1-5, is DAMVIQNPRYQVTQFGKPVTLSCSQTLNHNVMYWYQQKSSQAPKLLFHYYDKDFNNEADTPDNFQSRRPNTSFCFLDIRSPGLGDTAMYLCATSSGGRVGQPQHFGDGTRLSIL.

J is TRBJ1-1 and V is TRBV10-3; D perhaps matches TRBD1 (5 bases). The ends were cut back, 5 bases at V and 2 bases at J, with 9 bases in the middle. The germline V gene encodes CDR1 ENHRY and CDR2 SYGVKD. The CDR3 has 13 residues. CDR3 residues: CAISRQTNTEAFF. Written as DNA, the CDR3 is TGTGCCATCAGTCGACAGACCAACACTGAAGCTTTCTTT.

The chain is built from TRBV5-5 and TRBJ2-7; 10 bases map to TRBD1. The CDR3 is made up of 14 amino acids. In germline, CDR1 is SGHKS, CDR2 YYEKEE (reference sequence). Unmatched junction bases numbered 7, after V lost 4 bases and J lost 6 bases. In nucleotides, the CDR3 is TGTGCCAGCAGCCTACCGGGACAGGGGCTCGAGCAGTACTTC. Residues: CASSLPGQGLEQYF.